The 27 T cell receptor beta chains in this list originate from one sample, sequenced in a study of shared clonotypes between healthy human individuals. CD45RO-negative CD8 cells positively selected for CCR7 made up the naive population, which excluded terminally differentiated effector memory CD45RA+ cells. TCRdb keeps only in-frame clones here, not all; method: immunoSEQ multiplex PCR. The sample includes 500,000 to 700,000 clones, around 96% of them seen just once. The sample was naive CD8+ T cells sorted from blood. These receptors all come from a woman younger than 45 in good health.

The rearrangement joins TRBV19 to TRBJ2-7, with 8 bases aligning to TRBD1. The germline CDR1 and CDR2 sequences are LNHDA and SQIVND (reference sequence). The CDR3 is made up of 13 amino acids. J lost 7 bases, V lost 6 bases, and 8 bases had no gene match. CDR3 in amino acids: CASRRTGLVEQYF. CDR3 bases: TGTGCCAGTAGGAGGACAGGGCTAGTGGAGCAGTACTTC.

V gene TRBV30 combines with J gene TRBJ1-1, with D hard to call. V was cut by 4 bases and J by 1 base, with 10 bases left in between. The germline CDR1 and CDR2 sequences are GTSNPN and SVGIG (reference sequence). The CDR3 contains 13 residues. DNA of the CDR3: TGTGCCTGGACCCGAGGAAGGAACACTGAAGCTTTCTTT. It translates to CAWTRGRNTEAFF.

The chain joins TRBV21-1 to TRBJ1-1; the table's TRBD1 call for D was not verified on the DNA. TRBV21-1 has pseudogene status. The CDR3 is made up of 16 amino acids. Here the CDR3 reads CASSKGYRTPNTEAFF. CDR3 bases: TGTGCCAGCAGCAAAGGTTATCGGACACCGAACACTGAAGCTTTCTTT.

The gene calls are TRBV7-9 and TRBJ2-1; 12 nucleotides match TRBD2. Germline V gives CDR1 SEHNR, CDR2 FQNEAQ (reference sequence). The CDR3 runs 13 residues. V lost 8 bases to trimming and J lost 10 bases; unmatched junction nucleotides: 6. DNA of the CDR3: TGTGCCAGCCCTAGCGGGAGGGCCGGGGAGCAGTTCTTC. Encoded protein: CASPSGRAGEQFF.

The rearrangement uses TRBV11-2 and TRBJ2-7; the D is unclear. V lost 1 base and J lost 9, with 13 bases in between. The CDR3 has 13 residues. CDR1 is SGHAT, CDR2 FQNNGV, per germline. The CDR3 coding sequence is TGTGCCAGCAGCTTAGGACCAGCTTCAGGGCAGTACTTC. Translated: CASSLGPASGQYF.

The table lists this clone with a count of one. V is TRBV5-1 and J is TRBJ1-2; D is uncertain. This CDR3 contains 15 residues. The V and J ends lost 0 bases and 3 bases respectively, with 12 bases between them. The germline V gene encodes CDR1 SGHRS and CDR2 YFSETQ. Here the CDR3 DNA reads TGCGCCAGCAGCTTGGCCCGGGTTTTTGACTATGGCTACACCTTC. Translating it yields CASSLARVFDYGYTF. Based on the CDR3 plus reference TRBV5-1 and TRBJ1-2, the full variable domain is KAGVTQTPRYLIKTRGQQVTLSCSPISGHRSVSWYQQTPGQGLQFLFEYFSETQRNKGNFPGRFSGRQFSNSRSEMNVSTLELGDSALYLCASSLARVFDYGYTFGSGTRLTVV.

The chain uses TRBV27 and TRBJ1-5; D is uncertain. The V gene's germline CDR1 is MNHEY and CDR2 SMNVEV (reference sequence). V lost 4 bases and J 5 bases, leaving 6 bases between the germline ends. The CDR3 is 12 residues long. CDR3 in amino acids: CASSSSDQPQHF. The CDR3 DNA follows: TGTGCCAGCAGTTCGTCCGATCAGCCCCAGCATTTT.

Turning to this clone: The sample carries other DNA sequences with the same CDR3. The DNA of the CDR3 is TGTGCCAGCAGCGCGGACAATGAGCAGTTCTTC. This gives the protein CASSADNEQFF. The genes are TRBV9 and TRBJ2-1; D is uncertain. Germline assignment: CDR1 SGDLS and CDR2 YYNGEE. The CDR3 is made up of 11 amino acids. Trimming cost V 3 bases and J 5 bases, with 3 bases left between them.

The gene calls are TRBV7-9 and TRBJ1-1, with a possible D match to TRBD1 (5 bases). Germline values: CDR1 SEHNR, CDR2 FQNEAQ (reference sequence). This CDR3 region has 14 residues. Trimming removed 2 bases at V and 6 bases at J, with 13 bases between. The CDR3 coding sequence is TGTGCCAGCAGCTTACAAACAGGATTACCTGAAGCTTTCTTT. Translating gives CASSLQTGLPEAFF.

The rearrangement links TRBV27 to TRBJ2-3, with 11 positions matching TRBD2. V dropped 4 bases and J dropped 0; count of bases not matched to a gene: 3. The CDR3 runs to 16 residues. The germline V gene encodes CDR1 MNHEY and CDR2 SMNVEV (reference sequence). The CDR3 nucleotides read TGTGCCAGCAGTTCCCGGACTAGCGGGAGCACAGATACGCAGTATTTT. It encodes CASSSRTSGSTDTQYF.

The rearrangement links TRBV6-5 to TRBJ1-5, with D possibly TRBD1 on 5 matching bases. V was cut by 5 bases and J by 0 bases, with 11 bases left in between. CDR3 length: 15 amino acids. Germline CDR1 is MNHEY and CDR2 is SVGAGI. The CDR3 DNA reads TGTGCCAGCAGTCCGACAGAGTATAGCAATCAGCCCCAGCATTTT. Translating it yields CASSPTEYSNQPQHF.

The CDR3 is CASSSGTVSYEQYF. The CDR3 region has the DNA TGTGCCAGCAGCTCCGGGACTGTATCCTACGAGCAGTACTTC. J is TRBJ2-7 and V is TRBV7-9; perhaps TRBD2 as D (6 bases). V lost 4 bases, J lost 1 base, and 11 bases lay in between. CDR1 is SEHNR and CDR2 is FQNEAQ in the germline V gene (reference sequence). The length of the CDR3 is 14 residues. Complete variable domain (other parts from reference TRBV7-9 and TRBJ2-7): DTGVSQNPRHKITKRGQNVTFRCDPISEHNRLYWYRQTLGQGPEFLTYFQNEAQLEKSRLLSDRFSAERPKGSFSTLEIQRTEQGDSAMYLCASSSGTVSYEQYFGPGTRLTVT.

V usage is TRBV28 and J usage is TRBJ2-1; D ambiguous. CDR3 length: 13 residues. Trimming removed 3 bases from V and 6 bases from J, with 9 bases in between. Germline assignment: CDR1 MDHEN and CDR2 SYDVKM. CDR3: CASSLGLGNEQFF. In DNA, the CDR3 is TGTGCCAGCAGTTTGGGCTTGGGCAATGAGCAGTTCTTC.

The rearrangement links TRBV30 to TRBJ2-7; 7 nucleotides line up with TRBD1. V shed 0 bases and J 6 bases; nucleotides not matched to a gene: 2. The CDR3 is 12 residues long. Germline loops: CDR1 GTSNPN, CDR2 SVGIG (reference sequence). The CDR3 is CAWSVRGPEQYF. The CDR3 bases are TGTGCCTGGAGTGTAAGGGGGCCCGAGCAGTACTTC.

The chain is built from TRBV9 and TRBJ1-2; D uncertain. Deletions cut 4 bases from V and 6 bases from J, with 16 bases between. CDR1 and CDR2 from the germline V gene are SGDLS and YYNGEE. CDR3 size: 14 residues. CDR3 nucleotide sequence: TGTGCCAGCAGCTTAATAGGACGTCCTGATGGCTACACCTTC. Amino acids: CASSLIGRPDGYTF.

The V and J genes are TRBV5-6 and TRBJ2-2; D gene uncertain. The germline gives CDR1 SGHDT, CDR2 YYEEEE. The CDR3 length is 14 residues. With 2 bases removed from V and 0 bases from J, the gap between germline ends came to 5 bases. DNA for the CDR3: TGTGCCAGCAGCTTCGCACCGAACACCGGGGAGCTGTTTTTT. It yields the protein CASSFAPNTGELFF.

The gene calls are TRBV7-9 and TRBJ2-7; no clear D. CDR3 length equals 13 residues. Trimming took 4 bases from V and 1 from J, leaving 8 bases between them. Germline V gene sequence: CDR1 SEHNR, CDR2 FQNEAQ (reference sequence). The DNA for the CDR3 is TGTGCCAGCAGCTCCCCCGAATCCTACGAGCAGTACTTC. It translates to CASSSPESYEQYF.

The chain has TRBV27 and TRBJ2-1; 9 nucleotides align to TRBD2. Germline CDR1 is MNHEY and CDR2 is SMNVEV (reference sequence). This CDR3 has 14 residues. With 8 bases clipped from V and 3 bases from J, the junction kept 5 bases outside the gene matches. The CDR3 loop reads CASGAGGFYNEQFF. CDR3 coding DNA: TGTGCCAGCGGAGCGGGAGGATTCTACAATGAGCAGTTCTTC.

The chain carries TRBV13 and TRBJ2-5; 7 bases map to TRBD1. The J call could be wrong; TRBJ2-7 is a better fit for the DNA end. Germline V lookup: CDR1 PRHDT, CDR2 FYEKMQ (reference sequence). This CDR3 has 15 amino acids. The CDR3 DNA reads as TGTGCCAGCAGCCACGAACCGGGACAGCAATACGAGCAGTACTTC. It codes for CASSHEPGQQYEQYF.

The chain employs TRBV28 and TRBJ2-3; 7 bases match TRBD1. This CDR3 region has 16 residues. The V gene end was trimmed by 5 bases and the J gene end by 2 bases; junction bases not matched to a gene: 10. Germline lookup yields CDR1 MDHEN and CDR2 SYDVKM. In nucleotides, the CDR3 is TGTGCCAGCAGTATCCCTCCGGGACAGCTCACAGATACGCAGTATTTT. As protein: CASSIPPGQLTDTQYF.

The chain is built from TRBV5-6 and TRBJ2-1, with D tentatively TRBD1 (5 bases). V was trimmed by 0 bases and J by 6 bases, leaving 10 bases between them. Germline V CDR1 and CDR2: SGHDT, YYEEEE. The CDR3 covers 14 residues. The DNA for the CDR3 is TGTGCCAGCAGCTTGGCCTGGGGCCGCAATGAGCAGTTCTTC. This gives the protein CASSLAWGRNEQFF. Looking up the rest from reference TRBV5-6 and TRBJ2-1 gives the full variable domain: DAGVTQSPTHLIKTRGQQVTLRCSPKSGHDTVSWYQQALGQGPQFIFQYYEEEERQRGNFPDRFSGHQFPNYSSELNVNALLLGDSALYLCASSLAWGRNEQFFGPGTRLTVL.

This chain joins TRBV19 and TRBJ2-1; D tentatively fits TRBD1 or TRBD2 (5 bases each). Per the germline V gene, CDR1 is LNHDA and CDR2 is SQIVND (reference sequence). This CDR3 has 18 residues. V dropped 0 bases and J dropped 2 bases, with 17 bases sitting between them. The CDR3 DNA reads TGTGCCAGTAGTATAGAGGGACCAAGGACCGAAGCCTACAATGAGCAGTTCTTC. Its protein is CASSIEGPRTEAYNEQFF.

J is TRBJ2-1 and V is TRBV2, with a tentative D call TRBD2 (6 bases). The CDR3 is 16 residues long. Germline V lookup: CDR1 SNHLY, CDR2 FYNNEI. The V gene lost 2 bases and the J gene lost 7 bases, with 18 bases spanning the gap. CDR3 sequence reads: CASSEWVTGTWNEQFF. In DNA form, the CDR3 reads TGTGCCAGCAGTGAATGGGTGACTGGGACTTGGAATGAGCAGTTCTTC.

The chain joins TRBV27 to TRBJ2-7; 7 positions agree with TRBD1. The CDR3 covers 15 residues. Germline loops: CDR1 MNHEY, CDR2 SMNVEV (reference sequence). Trimming at V came to 6 bases and at J to 3 bases, leaving 11 bases not matched to a gene. The CDR3 coding sequence is TGTGCCAGCAGCGTGGGACAGCCGTTCCACTACGAGCAGTACTTC. Translated: CASSVGQPFHYEQYF.

This chain links TRBV27 with TRBJ2-7; TRBD2 matches 7 bases. V trimming: 5 bases; J trimming: 4 bases; junction bases outside the gene matches: 11. Germline V gene sequence: CDR1 MNHEY, CDR2 SMNVEV (reference sequence). This CDR3 has 15 residues. CDR3: CASSIRAGINYEQYF. As DNA, the CDR3 is TGTGCCAGCAGTATTCGAGCGGGAATTAATTACGAGCAGTACTTC.

This chain links TRBV28 with TRBJ2-5, with 9 bases matching TRBD1. The germline gives CDR1 MDHEN, CDR2 SYDVKM. There are 16 residues in the CDR3. The ends lost 2 bases at V and 5 bases at J; junction bases unmatched: 9. CDR3 coding DNA: TGTGCCAGCAGTTTACCCCGGGACAGGGTGTTCGAGACCCAGTACTTC. It yields the protein CASSLPRDRVFETQYF.

The DNA for the CDR3 is TGTGCCAGTACCCTGGGTAGCGGGAGGGATGAGCAGTACTTC. This translates into CASTLGSGRDEQYF. The chain has TRBV28 and TRBJ2-7; 11 bases align to TRBD2. Looked up from germline, CDR1 is MDHEN and CDR2 is SYDVKM. V was pared by 9 bases and J by 7 bases, with 11 bases of the junction left unmatched. The CDR3 consists of 14 residues.